This TCR beta chain was sequenced during a study of chemoradiotherapy in HPV16-positive cancers. Turning to the study itself: Functional T-cell assays on a couple of HPV16-positive patients' cells defined candidate HPV-specific clones and common TCR motifs.

V lost 2 bases and J 2 bases, leaving 12 bases between the germline ends. Germline loops: CDR1 KGHSH, CDR2 LQKENI. The CDR3 runs 16 residues. Turning to this clone: The antigen remains undetermined.

Over chemoradiotherapy, repertoires were sampled more than once. The protocol was immunoSEQ multiplex PCR, while the TCRdb copy is restricted to in-frame clones and leaves out a portion. The sample records some 9,100 clones, 84% being singletons. Study findings and constraints: HPV-specific T cells were functionally defined from only a couple of HPV16-positive patients. During treatment, candidate HPV-specific clones and E7-related motifs expanded in tumor.

The rearrangement links TRBV18 to TRBJ2-2, with D maybe TRBD1 (6 bases). The sequences come from blood, collected from a patient who underwent chemoradiotherapy. The origin of this receptor is a human donor with HPV-associated anogenital cancer. The CDR3 reads CASSPILQGNTGELFF. The CDR3 DNA reads TGTGCCAGCTCACCAATATTACAGGGTAACACCGGGGAGCTGTTTTTT.